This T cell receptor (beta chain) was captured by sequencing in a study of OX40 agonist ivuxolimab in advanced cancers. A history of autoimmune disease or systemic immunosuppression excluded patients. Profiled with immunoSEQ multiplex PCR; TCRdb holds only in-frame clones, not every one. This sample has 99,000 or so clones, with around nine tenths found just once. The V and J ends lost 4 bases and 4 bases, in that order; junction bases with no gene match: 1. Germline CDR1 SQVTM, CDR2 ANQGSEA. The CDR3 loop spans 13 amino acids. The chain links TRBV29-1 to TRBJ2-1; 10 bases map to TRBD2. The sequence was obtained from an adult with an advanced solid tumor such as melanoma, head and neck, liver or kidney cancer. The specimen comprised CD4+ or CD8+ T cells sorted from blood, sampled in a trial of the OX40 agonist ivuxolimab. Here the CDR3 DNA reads TGCAGCGTTGCTAGCGGGGGTTACAATGAGCAGTTCTTC. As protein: CSVASGGYNEQFF.